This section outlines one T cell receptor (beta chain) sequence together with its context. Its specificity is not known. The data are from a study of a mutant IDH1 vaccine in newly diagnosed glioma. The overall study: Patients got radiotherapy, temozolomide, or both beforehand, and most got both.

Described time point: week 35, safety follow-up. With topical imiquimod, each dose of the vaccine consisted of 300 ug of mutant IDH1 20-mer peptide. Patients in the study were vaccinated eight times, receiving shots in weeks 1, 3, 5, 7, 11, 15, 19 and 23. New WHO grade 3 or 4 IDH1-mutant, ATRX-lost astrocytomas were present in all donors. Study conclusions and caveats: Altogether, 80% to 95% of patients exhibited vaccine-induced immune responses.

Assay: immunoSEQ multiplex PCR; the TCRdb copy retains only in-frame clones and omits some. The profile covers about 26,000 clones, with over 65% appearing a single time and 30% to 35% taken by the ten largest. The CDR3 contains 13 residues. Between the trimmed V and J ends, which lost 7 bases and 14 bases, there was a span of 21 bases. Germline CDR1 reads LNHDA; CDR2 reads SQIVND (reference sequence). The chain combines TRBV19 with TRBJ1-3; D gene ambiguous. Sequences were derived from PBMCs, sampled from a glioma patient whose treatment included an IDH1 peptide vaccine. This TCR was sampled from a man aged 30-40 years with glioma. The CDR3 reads CASTSGVPNGLYF. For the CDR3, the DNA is TGTGCCAGTACATCTGGGGTGCCGAACGGCCTATATTTT. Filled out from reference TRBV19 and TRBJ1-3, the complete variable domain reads DGGITQSPKYLFRKEGQNVTLSCEQNLNHDAMYWYRQDPGQGLRLIYYSQIVNDFQKGDIAEGYSVSREKKESFPLTVTSAQKNPTAFYLCASTSGVPNGLYFGEGSWLTVV.